This T cell receptor beta chain was obtained from a study of vaccination effects on CD4 cells after COVID-19. Notes on this clone: Its matching antigen is unknown.

When around 10 days of culture had elapsed, CD4+ T cells were isolated. Sequencing was performed with immunoSEQ multiplex PCR; in TCRdb, only in-frame clones are kept and a portion is missing. The sample holds about 45,000 clones, roughly four fifths seen once. Whole-study findings and limits: Convalescents showed post-vaccine spike-reactive clones that were mainly new vaccine-induced clones. Both infection-induced and vaccine-induced clones contracted markedly at late post-vaccination timepoints.

V lost 4 bases, J lost 3 bases, and 8 bases stayed unmatched. Germline V gene sequence: CDR1 SGDLS, CDR2 YYNGEE. The CDR3 is made up of 16 amino acids. The sequenced sample was CD4+ T cells from PBMCs cultured without peptide, obtained before COVID-19 vaccination. The sequence was obtained from a human donor who had a prior SARS-CoV-2 infection. V and J are TRBV9 and TRBJ2-1; TRBD1 aligns across 9 bases. CDR3 amino acids: CASSSRTGVNYNEQFF. DNA of the CDR3: TGTGCCAGCAGCTCTAGGACAGGGGTTAACTACAATGAGCAGTTCTTC.